These 30 T cell receptor beta chains came from one sample sequenced in a study of human T cells and chemical hapten exposure. The time point denotes: patch test 2, 6 weeks after DPC sensitization. The treatment: therapeutic diphenylcyclopropenone sensitization with weekly scalp DPC. TCRdb reprocessed the RACE reads via MiXCR and lists one record per CDR3 protein. The sample shows 42,000 or so distinct CDR3 sequences, 8% to 9.5% of them seen only once. Sequenced here: whole blood, sampled in connection with sensitization to the hapten diphenylcyclopropenone (DPC). These receptor sequences come from a woman in her 40s with alopecia areata. Some clones in this sample may be carry-over from other donors' samples.

This CDR3 is CSAPKGSTDTQYF. The CDR3 DNA sequence: TGCAGTGCTCCCAAAGGTAGCACAGATACGCAGTATTTT. V gene TRBV20-1 combines with J gene TRBJ2-3; unclear D gene. Per the germline V gene, CDR1 is DFQATT and CDR2 is SNEGSKA (reference sequence). The CDR3 has 13 amino acids. Trimming took 5 bases from V and 0 from J, leaving 9 bases between them.

This chain uses TRBV19 with TRBJ2-1; 8 nucleotides align to TRBD1. The CDR3 extends over 15 amino acids. The V segment lost 5 bases and the J segment 6 bases; nucleotides outside the gene matches: 9. Per germline, CDR1 LNHDA and CDR2 SQIVND (reference sequence). The CDR3 sequence: CASSPREDRVNEQFF. CDR3 in DNA: TGTGCCAGTAGTCCACGAGAGGACAGGGTCAATGAGCAGTTCTTC. Variable domain in full (rest from reference TRBV19 and TRBJ2-1): DGGITQSPKYLFRKEGQNVTLSCEQNLNHDAMYWYRQDPGQGLRLIYYSQIVNDFQKGDIAEGYSVSREKKESFPLTVTSAQKNPTAFYLCASSPREDRVNEQFFGPGTRLTVL.

This clonotype was counted many times. The V and J genes are TRBV6-4 and TRBJ2-6, with 7 bases that match TRBD2. CDR1 is MRHNA, CDR2 SNTAGT, per germline. With 3 bases clipped from V and 2 bases from J, the junction kept 4 bases outside the gene matches. The CDR3 consists of 16 residues. This chain's CDR3 is CASSEDGGAGANVLTF. The CDR3 nucleotides are TGTGCCAGCAGTGAAGATGGGGGGGCTGGGGCCAACGTCCTGACTTTC.

The table lists this clonotype with a few counts. The chain joins TRBV28 to TRBJ1-1; D is uncertain. The CDR3 runs to 12 residues. Germline assignment: CDR1 MDHEN and CDR2 SYDVKM. Deletions cut 7 bases from V and 5 bases from J, with 11 bases between. CDR3 sequence (DNA): TGTGCCAGCACGGTGGTGGGGACTGAAGCTTTCTTT. This encodes CASTVVGTEAFF.

There are many counts of this clonotype. V usage is TRBV6-4 and J usage is TRBJ1-1; tentatively, D is TRBD1 (6 bases). The CDR3 extends over 14 amino acids. Germline V gene sequence: CDR1 MRHNA, CDR2 SNTAGT. V shed 3 bases and J shed 5 bases, with 13 bases lying between them. The CDR3 loop is CASSDVAGVTEAFF. CDR3 in DNA: TGTGCCAGCAGTGATGTGGCAGGGGTTACTGAAGCTTTCTTT.

This clonotype came up many times. V gene TRBV7-9 combines with J gene TRBJ1-1, with 8 bases fitting TRBD1. V shed 3 bases, J shed 11 bases, and the junction held 8 bases outside the gene matches. CDR1 is SEHNR and CDR2 is FQNEAQ in the germline V gene (reference sequence). CDR3 length equals 13 residues. The CDR3 DNA follows: TGTGCCAGCAGCTTGGGACAGGCCGTTTCCGCTTTCTTT. It encodes CASSLGQAVSAFF. The full variable domain, rest sourced from reference TRBV7-9 and TRBJ1-1, is DTGVSQNPRHKITKRGQNVTFRCDPISEHNRLYWYRQTLGQGPEFLTYFQNEAQLEKSRLLSDRFSAERPKGSFSTLEIQRTEQGDSAMYLCASSLGQAVSAFFGQGTRLTVV.

This clonotype was detected ten times or more. The J gene is TRBJ2-3, the V gene TRBV7-6, with 12 bases aligning to TRBD2. V trimming: 5 bases; J trimming: 1 base; junction bases outside the gene matches: 4. CDR1 is SGHVS and CDR2 is FNYEAQ in the germline V gene. This CDR3 region has 16 residues. The CDR3 loop is CASSPWTSGGTDTQYF. DNA for the CDR3: TGTGCCAGCAGCCCCTGGACTAGCGGGGGCACAGATACGCAGTATTTT.

This clonotype showed up many times. The J gene is TRBJ2-5, the V gene TRBV6-2 or TRBV6-3; 8 bases align to TRBD2. Germline V gene sequence: CDR1 MNHEY, CDR2 SVGEGT. There are 13 residues in the CDR3. After removal of 2 bases from V and 7 bases from J, the junction contained 3 bases not matched to a gene. CDR3: CASSYAGGGTQYF. The CDR3 nucleotides read TGTGCCAGCAGTTACGCGGGGGGCGGGACCCAGTACTTC.

This clonotype was counted at least ten times. The V and J genes are TRBV6-1 and TRBJ1-1, with TRBD1 identical over 11 bases. This CDR3 is 16 amino acids long. CDR1 is MNHNS, CDR2 SASEGT, per germline. The J segment lost 6 bases and the V segment lost 7 bases, leaving 13 bases of the junction unmatched. CDR3 loop: CASTYAGQGASAEAFF. The CDR3 DNA sequence: TGTGCCAGCACCTACGCAGGACAGGGGGCGAGCGCTGAAGCTTTCTTT.

This clonotype has more than one count but fewer than ten. The CDR3 here is CASTQSVRGNTIYF. CDR3 DNA: TGTGCCAGCACTCAATCCGTCCGGGGAAACACCATATATTTT. The V call is TRBV3-1, the J call TRBJ1-3, with D hard to call. This CDR3 has 14 amino acids. Trimming removed 7 bases from V and 4 bases from J, with 14 bases in between. CDR1 LGHDT and CDR2 YNNKEL come from the germline V gene (reference sequence).

This clonotype has at least ten counts. The chain is built from TRBV9 and TRBJ2-1; D is ambiguous. Trimming shortened V by 3 bases and J by 0 bases, and 19 bases separated the two germline ends. The CDR3 has 18 amino acids. CDR1 and CDR2 from the germline V gene are SGDLS and YYNGEE. CDR3 in amino acids: CASSASPATRISYNEQFF. For the CDR3, the DNA is TGTGCCAGCAGCGCCAGCCCTGCCACCCGTATCTCCTACAATGAGCAGTTCTTC.

This clonotype occurred many times. This CDR3 is CASSLDGFYNEQFF. Here the CDR3 DNA reads TGCGCCAGCAGCCTAGACGGATTCTACAATGAGCAGTTCTTC. The chain is built from TRBV5-1 and TRBJ2-1; no definite D call. The CDR3 length is 14 residues. CDR1 and CDR2 from the germline V gene are SGHRS and YFSETQ. The ends were cut back, 4 bases at V and 3 bases at J, with 11 bases in the middle.

This clonotype appeared many times. Here the CDR3 DNA reads TGTGCCTGGAGCAAGAGGGGTATCGAGCAGTACTTC. It yields the protein CAWSKRGIEQYF. The V call is TRBV30, the J call TRBJ2-7; D is possibly TRBD1 or TRBD2 (5 bases each). Germline lookup yields CDR1 GTSNPN and CDR2 SVGIG (reference sequence). Trimming removed 3 bases from V and 6 bases from J, with 12 bases in between. This CDR3 contains 12 residues.

There are a few counts of this clonotype. The genes are TRBV7-6 and TRBJ2-2, with D perhaps TRBD1 or TRBD2 (5 bases each). The CDR3 is 14 residues long. The germline V and J ends were trimmed by 5 bases and 9 bases, with 16 bases remaining between them. In germline, CDR1 is SGHVS, CDR2 FNYEAQ. The CDR3 DNA sequence: TGTGCCAGCAGCCTCCGGGACCGCCCGCGGGAGCTGTTTTTT. Protein sequence: CASSLRDRPRELFF.

The rearrangement joins TRBV11-2 to TRBJ2-3; D ambiguous. Germline V gene sequence: CDR1 SGHAT, CDR2 FQNNGV. Trimming left V 5 bases short and J 0 bases short, with 12 bases between. The CDR3 has 15 residues. CDR3: CASSISSLSTDTQYF. CDR3 sequence (DNA): TGTGCCAGCAGCATCTCTTCTTTAAGCACAGATACGCAGTATTTT. Together with reference TRBV11-2 and TRBJ2-3, the CDR3 gives the full variable domain: EAGVAQSPRYKIIEKRQSVAFWCNPISGHATLYWYQQILGQGPKLLIQFQNNGVVDDSQLPKDRFSAERLKGVDSTLKIQPAKLEDSAVYLCASSISSLSTDTQYFGPGTRLTVL.

The sample holds many counts of this clonotype. The V call is TRBV2, the J call TRBJ1-4; 7 positions agree with TRBD1. Germline V lookup: CDR1 SNHLY, CDR2 FYNNEI. J gave up 5 bases and V 5 bases, and 5 bases lay outside the gene matches. This CDR3 is built from 14 residues. CDR3 in amino acids: CASSSRGINEKLFF. The CDR3 DNA is TGTGCCAGCAGTAGCAGGGGGATCAATGAAAAACTGTTTTTT.

This sequence joins TRBV6-1 and TRBJ2-7; D may be TRBD1 or TRBD2 (5 bases each). CDR1 is MNHNS, CDR2 SASEGT, per germline. CDR3 size: 14 residues. V was clipped by 6 bases and J by 5 bases, with 17 bases between them. CDR3 nucleotide sequence: TGTGCCAGCAGCCCGAGGGGACCCGACGACGAGCAGTACTTC. Encoded protein: CASSPRGPDDEQYF.

Worth noting for this clonotype: Given a much more abundant clone one base away, this may be a read error. The chain is built from TRBV5-4 and TRBJ1-1; D is ambiguous. The CDR3 runs 12 residues. The V gene lost 2 bases and the J gene lost 11 bases, with 13 bases spanning the gap. The germline gives CDR1 SGHNT, CDR2 YYREEE (reference sequence). Here the CDR3 reads CASSFNSEWAFF. The CDR3, as DNA: TGTGCCAGCAGCTTCAATTCAGAGTGGGCTTTCTTT.

The J gene is TRBJ1-4, the V gene TRBV6-5, with D maybe TRBD1 (5 bases). Germline CDR1 reads MNHEY; CDR2 reads SVGAGI. Trimming took 6 bases from V and 5 from J, leaving 13 bases between them. CDR3 length equals 14 residues. CDR3 DNA: TGTGCCAGCAGCTGGGGGGGAGGAAATGAAAAACTGTTTTTT. It translates to CASSWGGGNEKLFF.

Turning to this clonotype: A single base separates this from a much larger clone, so it may be a read error. The chain employs TRBV13 and TRBJ1-1; D gene uncertain. There are 13 residues in the CDR3. Germline-derived CDR1 and CDR2 are PRHDT and FYEKMQ (reference sequence). Here the CDR3 reads CASAFMGNTKAFF. The DNA of the CDR3 is TGTGCCAGCGCCTTTATGGGAAACACTAAAGCTTTCTTT.

This clonotype was picked up a small number of times. V is TRBV12-5 and J is TRBJ1-6, with D maybe TRBD1 (6 bases). The germline V gene has CDR1 LGHNT and CDR2 FRNRAP. There are 17 residues in the CDR3. V shed 4 bases and J shed 5 bases, with 18 bases lying between them. This CDR3 reads CASGSTFRGRHNSPLHF. The CDR3 nucleotides read TGTGCTAGTGGTTCTACTTTTCGGGGGCGACATAATTCACCCCTCCACTTT.

This chain joins TRBV5-4 and TRBJ1-5; no clear D gene. The CDR3 sequence is 15 residues long. Trimming pared 5 bases from V and 0 bases from J, leaving 12 bases between. Germline-derived CDR1 and CDR2 are SGHNT and YYREEE (reference sequence). The CDR3 nucleotides are TGTGCCAGCAGAGTGTTCGGGCTTAGCAATCAGCCCCAGCATTTT. This encodes CASRVFGLSNQPQHF.

The chain links TRBV12-3 or TRBV12-4 to TRBJ2-3; D is perhaps TRBD2 (7 bases). Trimming left V 7 bases short and J 6 bases short, with 17 bases between. CDR3 length: 14 amino acids. In nucleotides, the CDR3 is TGTGCCAGCACCCCGAGGGGGGGCAGGGATACGCAGTATTTT. This translates into CASTPRGGRDTQYF.

This clonotype was seen repeatedly, ten times or more. The rearrangement links TRBV29-1 to TRBJ1-2; weak D call: TRBD1 (6 bases). Germline CDR1 is SQVTM and CDR2 is ANQGSEA. The CDR3 extends over 11 amino acids. V lost 6 bases and J lost 5, with 10 bases in between. CDR3 residues: CSVGAIYGYTF. The CDR3 DNA sequence: TGCAGCGTGGGGGCGATTTATGGCTACACCTTC.

This clonotype was seen at least ten times. DNA of the CDR3: TGTGCCAGCATCAACCCCCCCGGTAGGCAGTTCTTC. Translation gives CASINPPGRQFF. The chain employs TRBV7-2 and TRBJ2-1, with unresolved D. V was cut by 7 bases and J by 12 bases, with 16 bases left in between. The germline CDR1 and CDR2 sequences are SGHTA and FQGNSA. CDR3 length equals 12 residues.

The V gene is TRBV6-2 or TRBV6-3, the J gene TRBJ1-6; D perhaps matches TRBD1 (6 bases). V lost 8 bases and J 2 bases, leaving 19 bases between the germline ends. Germline CDR1 reads MNHEY; CDR2 reads SVGEGT. CDR3 length: 17 amino acids. The chain's CDR3 is CASRDITKGTYNSPLHF. For the CDR3, the DNA is TGTGCCAGCCGGGACATAACAAAGGGGACCTATAATTCACCCCTCCACTTT.

This clonotype was observed at least ten times. The chain joins TRBV10-3 to TRBJ2-2; TRBD2 agrees at 8 bases. Germline loops: CDR1 ENHRY, CDR2 SYGVKD. V shed 10 bases and J 6 bases; nucleotides not matched to a gene: 7. This CDR3 has 13 amino acids. CDR3 sequence reads: CASGAGAPGELFF. The CDR3, as DNA: TGTGCCAGCGGAGCGGGGGCGCCCGGGGAGCTGTTTTTT.

The genes are TRBV5-5 and TRBJ1-3; D ambiguous. Germline CDR1 reads SGHKS; CDR2 reads YYEKEE (reference sequence). V was clipped by 4 bases and J by 1 base, with 6 bases between them. This CDR3 contains 13 residues. The CDR3 loop reads CASSTGSGNTIYF. The CDR3 DNA reads as TGTGCCAGCAGCACGGGGTCTGGAAACACCATATATTTT.

This clonotype was observed at least ten times. The chain couples TRBV29-1 to TRBJ2-1, with D possibly called TRBD1 or TRBD2 (6 bases each). Germline CDR1 is SQVTM and CDR2 is ANQGSEA. The CDR3 contains 15 residues. The ends were cut back, 0 bases at V and 8 bases at J, with 17 bases in the middle. CDR3 nucleotides: TGCAGCGTTGAAGATTCGTGGGGGGCGCGGTATGAGCAGTTCTTC. Residues: CSVEDSWGARYEQFF.

There are many counts of this clonotype. This chain links TRBV6-5 with TRBJ1-2; D may be TRBD1 (5 bases). The CDR3 covers 12 residues. Trimming removed 7 bases from V and 4 bases from J, with 10 bases in between. CDR1 is MNHEY, CDR2 SVGAGI, per germline. CDR3 bases: TGTGCCAGCACCCGAGGGGCCTATGGCTACACCTTC. It is translated as CASTRGAYGYTF.